These 3 T cell receptor beta chains came from one sample sequenced in a study of T cells in Graves' hyperthyroidism and ophthalmopathy. It was RNA transcripts that yielded the amplified TCR beta CDR3 regions. The HTBI set primed first-round TCR CDR3 RT-PCR. TCRdb passed the multiplex PCR reads through MiXCR, listing each CDR3 protein once. This sample carries some 770,000 distinct CDR3 sequences, less than 20% of them seen once, and the ten largest clones take around 8%. The sequenced sample was blood. These receptors originate from a man younger than 30 with Graves' hyperthyroidism.

The rearrangement uses TRBV5-4 and TRBJ2-1, with 7 bases aligning to TRBD2. The CDR3 runs to 16 residues. The germline V gene encodes CDR1 SGHNT and CDR2 YYREEE (reference sequence). V lost 2 bases to trimming and J lost 4 bases; unmatched junction nucleotides: 9. The CDR3 DNA is TGTGCCAGCAGCTTACCTTTATCGGGAGGTTACAATGAGCAGTTCTTC. As protein: CASSLPLSGGYNEQFF.

Turning to this clonotype: This may arise from a read error, as a much more abundant clone is one base away. The V gene is TRBV7-3, the J gene TRBJ1-1, with 8 bases aligning to TRBD1. The germline CDR1 and CDR2 sequences are SGHTA and FQGTGA. This CDR3 contains 15 residues. CDR3: CVSSLQLQGETEAFF. The DNA of the CDR3 is TGTGTCAGCAGCTTACAATTACAGGGGGAGACTGAAGCTTTCTTT.

This clonotype came up many times. V usage is TRBV27 and J usage is TRBJ2-3; D may be TRBD1 (5 bases). The CDR3 spans 13 residues. Trimming left V 4 bases short and J 8 bases short, with 13 bases between. In germline, CDR1 is MNHEY, CDR2 SMNVEV (reference sequence). The CDR3 spells CASSSDSAGTQYF. DNA of the CDR3: TGTGCCAGCAGTTCCGACAGTGCCGGTACGCAGTATTTT.